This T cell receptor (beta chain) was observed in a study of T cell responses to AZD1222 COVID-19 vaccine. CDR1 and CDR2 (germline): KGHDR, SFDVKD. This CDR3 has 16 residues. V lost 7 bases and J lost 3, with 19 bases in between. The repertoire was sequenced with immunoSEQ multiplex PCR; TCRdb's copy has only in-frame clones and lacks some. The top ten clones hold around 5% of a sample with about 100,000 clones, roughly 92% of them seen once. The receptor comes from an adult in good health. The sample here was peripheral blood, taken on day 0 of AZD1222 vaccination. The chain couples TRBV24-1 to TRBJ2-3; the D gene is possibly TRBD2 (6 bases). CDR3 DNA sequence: TGTGCCACCAGCGGCCGATCGGGAGTTGGTACAGATACGCAGTATTTT. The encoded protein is CATSGRSGVGTDTQYF.